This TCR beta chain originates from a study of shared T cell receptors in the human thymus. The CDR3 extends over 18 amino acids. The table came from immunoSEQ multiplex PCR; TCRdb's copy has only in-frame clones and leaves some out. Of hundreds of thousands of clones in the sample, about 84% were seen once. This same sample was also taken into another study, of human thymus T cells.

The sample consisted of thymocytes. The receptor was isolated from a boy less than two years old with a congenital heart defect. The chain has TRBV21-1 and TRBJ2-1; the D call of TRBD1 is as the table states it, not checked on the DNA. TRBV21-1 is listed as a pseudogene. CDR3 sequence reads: CASSRSTGANGSYNEQFF. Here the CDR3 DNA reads TGTGCCAGCAGCAGGTCGACAGGGGCCAACGGCTCCTACAATGAGCAGTTCTTC.